The 15 T cell receptor beta chains presented below share a single source sample, sequenced in a study of T cell responses to AZD1222 COVID-19 vaccine. Here immunoSEQ multiplex PCR was the method, and the copy in TCRdb shows in-frame clones only, minus some. Of about 120,000 clones in the sample, over 75% were seen once. The source material was peripheral blood, sampled on day 0 of AZD1222 vaccination. These receptor sequences come from an adult in good health.

This sequence joins TRBV28 and TRBJ2-7; TRBD2 might be the D (5 bases). This CDR3 region has 16 residues. Trimming took off 4 bases at V and 3 bases at J, with 19 bases between the two ends. Germline V gene lookup returns CDR1 MDHEN and CDR2 SYDVKM. CDR3 DNA: TGTGCCAGCAGTTCCAACTTTGGTGGGAGACACTACGAGCAGTACTTC. It is translated as CASSSNFGGRHYEQYF. Based on the CDR3 plus reference TRBV28 and TRBJ2-7, the full variable domain is DVKVTQSSRYLVKRTGEKVFLECVQDMDHENMFWYRQDPGLGLRLIYFSYDVKMKEKGDIPEGYSVSREKKERFSLILESASTNQTSMYLCASSSNFGGRHYEQYFGPGTRLTVT.

A note on this clone: The germline gene is not matched at one end of the junction; a read error may be the cause. The chain uses TRBV28 and TRBJ1-5, with D perhaps TRBD1 (6 bases). In germline, CDR1 is MDHEN, CDR2 SYDVKM. The CDR3 covers 15 residues. The CDR3 region has the DNA TGTGCCAGCAGGGGGGCCGAGGGAGGAGGGGCCGTCGAAAATTTT. Its translation is CASRGAEGGGAVENF.

The V call is TRBV19, the J call TRBJ1-1; perhaps TRBD1 as D (5 bases). The CDR3 spans 14 residues. Germline CDR1 and CDR2: LNHDA and SQIVND (reference sequence). Trimming stripped 3 bases from V and 0 bases from J, with 8 bases between. The DNA for the CDR3 is TGTGCCAGTAGTATGGAAGGGGTGAACACTGAAGCTTTCTTT. Encoded protein: CASSMEGVNTEAFF.

This chain joins TRBV5-4 and TRBJ2-3; no clear D. The CDR3 has 14 residues. The germline V gene encodes CDR1 SGHNT and CDR2 YYREEE (reference sequence). Trimming stripped 3 bases from V and 0 bases from J, with 8 bases between. Here the CDR3 DNA reads TGTGCCAGCAGCTCGAGAACTAGCACAGATACGCAGTATTTT. It yields the protein CASSSRTSTDTQYF.

The CDR3 reads CASSLVGTDTQYF. The CDR3 DNA is TGTGCCAGCAGCTTGGTGGGCACAGATACGCAGTATTTT. The chain recombines TRBV5-8 with TRBJ2-3; D call uncertain. The germline V gene has CDR1 SGHTS and CDR2 YDEGEE. The CDR3 is made up of 13 amino acids. V lost 0 bases and J 1 base, leaving 3 bases between the germline ends.

J is TRBJ1-2 and V is TRBV7-6, with D tentatively TRBD1 (6 bases). Germline V CDR1 and CDR2: SGHVS, FNYEAQ. Trimming pared 5 bases from V and 6 bases from J, leaving 16 bases between. The CDR3 has 14 amino acids. In DNA form, the CDR3 reads TGTGCCAGCAGCCCTACGGGGGCGGGGGATGGCTACACCTTC. Translated, it gives CASSPTGAGDGYTF.

The rearrangement uses TRBV5-1 and TRBJ1-1, with D unclear. CDR1 and CDR2 from the germline V gene are SGHRS and YFSETQ. This CDR3 has 13 residues. V was pared by 0 bases and J by 4 bases, with 7 bases between. The CDR3 protein is CASSLAGRTEAFF. The CDR3 DNA reads as TGCGCCAGCAGCTTGGCAGGTCGCACTGAAGCTTTCTTT.

V gene TRBV5-1 combines with J gene TRBJ1-2; 8 nucleotides match TRBD1. The germline V gene has CDR1 SGHRS and CDR2 YFSETQ. The CDR3 is 14 amino acids. The J segment lost 6 bases and the V segment lost 4 bases, leaving 8 bases of the junction unmatched. The CDR3 here is CASSAGQGGNGYTF. CDR3 bases: TGCGCCAGCAGCGCAGGACAGGGCGGGAATGGCTACACCTTC.

The V gene is TRBV18, the J gene TRBJ1-6; 7 nucleotides match TRBD1. The CDR3 length is 17 residues. V shed 2 bases and J 0 bases; nucleotides not matched to a gene: 4. The germline CDR1 and CDR2 sequences are KGHSH and LQKENI. This CDR3 reads CASSPSQGSSYNSPLHF. Written as DNA, the CDR3 is TGTGCCAGCTCACCATCACAGGGGAGCTCCTATAATTCACCCCTCCACTTT.

This chain connects TRBV4-3 to TRBJ1-2; no definite D call. Germline V gene sequence: CDR1 LGHNA, CDR2 YSLEER. The CDR3 is 15 amino acids. Trimming removed 0 bases at V and 8 bases at J, with 16 bases between. Here the CDR3 DNA reads TGCGCCAGCAGCCAAGATCGAGACCCGGCGCGGGGCTACACCTTC. Translating gives CASSQDRDPARGYTF.

The V call is TRBV5-4, the J call TRBJ2-7; 8 bases agree with TRBD1. Germline V lookup: CDR1 SGHNT, CDR2 YYREEE (reference sequence). This CDR3 comprises 14 residues. V lost 4 bases to trimming and J lost 6 bases; unmatched junction nucleotides: 9. The CDR3 nucleotides read TGTGCCAGCAGCAGCACTGACAGGGGCGGCGAGCAGTACTTC. Encoded protein: CASSSTDRGGEQYF.

The chain employs TRBV10-3 and TRBJ1-5, with TRBD1 as a possible D gene (5 bases). This CDR3 is 14 amino acids long. From germline, CDR1 is ENHRY and CDR2 SYGVKD. Trimming cost V 5 bases and J 1 base, with 9 bases left between them. This CDR3 is CAISQGWSNQPQHF. The CDR3 DNA follows: TGTGCCATCAGTCAGGGATGGAGCAATCAGCCCCAGCATTTT.

V gene TRBV3-1 (or the pseudogene TRBV3-2) combines with J gene TRBJ2-6, with a weak D call TRBD1 (6 bases). V lost 6 bases, J lost 2 bases, and 14 bases lay in between. Germline V gene lookup returns CDR1 LGHDT and CDR2 YNNKEL (reference sequence). This CDR3 comprises 16 residues. CDR3 nucleotides: TGTGCCAGCAGTCAGATCCAGGGGACTGGGGCCAACGTCCTGACTTTC. Translation: CASSQIQGTGANVLTF.

This clone was found a few times. This rearrangement joins TRBV18 to TRBJ1-2; D gene ambiguous. The germline V gene encodes CDR1 KGHSH and CDR2 LQKENI. Trimming pared 5 bases from V and 13 bases from J, leaving 17 bases between. The CDR3 extends over 12 amino acids. DNA for the CDR3: TGTGCCAGCTCAACCGGCGCCCCGTCGAGCACCTTC. Encoded protein: CASSTGAPSSTF. The variable domain in full, completed from reference TRBV18 and TRBJ1-2, reads NAGVMQNPRHLVRRRGQEARLRCSPMKGHSHVYWYRQLPEEGLKFMVYLQKENIIDESGMPKERFSAEFPKEGPSILRIQQVVRGDSAAYFCASSTGAPSSTFGSGTRLTVV.

The V and J genes are TRBV6-5 and TRBJ1-5; D not resolved. Trimming removed 8 bases from V and 4 bases from J, with 15 bases in between. CDR1 is MNHEY, CDR2 SVGAGI, per germline. The CDR3 totals 14 residues. The CDR3 sequence is CASADGEENQPQHF. The CDR3 bases are TGTGCCAGCGCTGACGGAGAAGAAAATCAGCCCCAGCATTTT.